The subject of this entry is one TCR beta chain. The antigen remains unidentified. The junction departs from germline at one end; a sequencing error may be responsible. These data belong to a study of T cells in Graves' hyperthyroidism and ophthalmopathy. There are 14 residues in the CDR3. The germline gives CDR1 SEHNR, CDR2 FQNEAQ (reference sequence). Clinical symptoms, serum thyroxine, TRAb, thyroid ultrasound and orbital computed tomography established diagnosis. PBMCs were sourced from roughly 9.1 ml fresh peripheral blood. Findings and caveats of the study: Blood samples included most of the expanded thyroid clonotypes exceeding 0.001. The model's output predicted ophthalmopathy at a median of roughly seven months prior to onset.

Regions amplified from RNA transcripts were the TCR beta CDR3 regions. An initial round of RT-PCR targeting the TCR CDR3 relied on the HTBI primer set. TCRdb analysed the multiplex PCR reads with MiXCR anew, one entry per CDR3 protein. The sample lists under 450,000 distinct CDR3 sequences, approximately 18% seen once, with approximately 30% in the top ten. The rearrangement uses TRBV7-9 and TRBJ1-4; TRBD1 matches 7 bases. The sequence derives from a woman aged 25 to 39 with Graves' hyperthyroidism that later progressed to Graves' ophthalmopathy. Material for sequencing was blood. Here the CDR3 DNA reads TGTACCAGCAGCCGGGGACAGATTAATGAAAAACTGTTTTTT. Its protein is CTSSRGQINEKLFF.